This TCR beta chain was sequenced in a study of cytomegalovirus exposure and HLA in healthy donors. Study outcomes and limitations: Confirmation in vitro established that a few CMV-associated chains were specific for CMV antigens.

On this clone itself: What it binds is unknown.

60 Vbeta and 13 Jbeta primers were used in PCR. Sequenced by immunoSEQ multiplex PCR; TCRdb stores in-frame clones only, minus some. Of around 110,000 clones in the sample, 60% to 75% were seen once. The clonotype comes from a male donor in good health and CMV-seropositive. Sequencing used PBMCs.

CDR3 loop: CASSDSVGQGYSNQPQHF. Here the CDR3 DNA reads TGTGCCAGCAGTGACTCGGTAGGACAGGGTTATAGCAATCAGCCCCAGCATTTT. This chain uses TRBV6-4 with TRBJ1-5; 8 bases match TRBD1. The CDR3 extends over 18 amino acids. The junction had 7 bases not matched to a gene; V was cut back by 0 bases and J by 0 bases. Germline CDR1 MRHNA, CDR2 SNTAGT.